This T cell receptor beta chain was identified in a study of T cells in Graves' hyperthyroidism and ophthalmopathy. This clonotype was detected a few times. One end of the junction fails to match germline, which may point to a read error. Germline-derived CDR1 and CDR2 are SGDLS and YYNGEE. CDR3 length: 15 amino acids. Amplification targeted TCR beta CDR3 regions from RNA transcripts. HTBI primers were used for first-round RT-PCR of the TCR CDR3. TCRdb independently ran MiXCR on the multiplex PCR reads; one entry per CDR3 protein. This sample has hundreds of thousands of distinct CDR3 sequences, with roughly 25% found just once.

The sequence was obtained from a man aged 50-60 years with Graves' hyperthyroidism. Sequencing used blood. The chain joins TRBV9 to TRBJ2-3; 11 bases match TRBD2. CDR3 nucleotide sequence: TGTGCCAGCAGCGCTGCTAGCGGGAGGACAGATACACAGTATTTT. This encodes CASSAASGRTDTQYF.